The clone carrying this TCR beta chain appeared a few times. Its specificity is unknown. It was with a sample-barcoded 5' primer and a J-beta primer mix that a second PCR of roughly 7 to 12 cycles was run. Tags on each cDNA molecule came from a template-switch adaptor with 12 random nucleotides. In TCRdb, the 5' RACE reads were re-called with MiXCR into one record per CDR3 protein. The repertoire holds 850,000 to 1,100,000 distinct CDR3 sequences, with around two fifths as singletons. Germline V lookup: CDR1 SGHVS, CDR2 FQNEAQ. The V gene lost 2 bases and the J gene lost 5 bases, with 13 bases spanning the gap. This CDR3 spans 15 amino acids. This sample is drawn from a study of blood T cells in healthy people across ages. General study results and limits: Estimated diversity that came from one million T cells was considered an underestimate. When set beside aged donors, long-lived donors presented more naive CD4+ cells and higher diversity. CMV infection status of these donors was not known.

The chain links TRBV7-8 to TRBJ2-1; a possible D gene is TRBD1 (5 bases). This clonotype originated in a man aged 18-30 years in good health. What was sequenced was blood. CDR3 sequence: CASSLKAGRDNEQFF. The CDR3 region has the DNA TGTGCCAGCAGCTTAAAAGCCGGCAGGGACAATGAGCAGTTCTTC.